This T cell receptor (beta chain) was recorded in a study of CD8 T cells in ankylosing spondylitis. Study-level points and caveats: A motif of 7 to 9 highly homologous TCR beta variants was seen as apparently characteristic of ankylosing spondylitis blood.

The table lists this clonotype with a few counts. Its target is unknown. Generation of TCR beta libraries employed quantitative 5'-RACE incorporating molecular barcodes. In TCRdb, the 5' RACE reads were re-called with MiXCR into one record per CDR3 protein. The repertoire consists of 700,000 or so distinct CDR3 sequences, with around 20% occurring once and the leading ten covering about 20%. This CDR3 has 12 amino acids. V was shortened by 7 bases and J by 6 bases, with 9 bases between the two germline ends. The germline gives CDR1 MNHEY, CDR2 SMNVEV (reference sequence). Source material: blood, either unsorted or a sorted T cell fraction (not recorded which). The sequence was collected from a male donor with ankylosing spondylitis. The chain joins TRBV27 to TRBJ2-2, with D tentatively TRBD1 (5 bases). CDR3 DNA: TGTGCCAGCAAAGGGGTTCCCGGGGAGCTGTTTTTT. It yields the protein CASKGVPGELFF.